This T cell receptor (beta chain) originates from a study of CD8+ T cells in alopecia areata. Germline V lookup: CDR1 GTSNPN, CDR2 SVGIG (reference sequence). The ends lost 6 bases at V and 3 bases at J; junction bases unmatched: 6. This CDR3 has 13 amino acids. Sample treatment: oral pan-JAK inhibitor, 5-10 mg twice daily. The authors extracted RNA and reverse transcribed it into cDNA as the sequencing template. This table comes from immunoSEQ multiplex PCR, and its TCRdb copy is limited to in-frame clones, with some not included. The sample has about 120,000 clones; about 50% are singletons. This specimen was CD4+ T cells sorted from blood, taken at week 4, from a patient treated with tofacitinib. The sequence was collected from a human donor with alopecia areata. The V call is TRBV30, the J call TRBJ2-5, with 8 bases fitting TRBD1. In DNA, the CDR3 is TGTGCCTGCGACAGGGGTAGGGAAGAGACCCAGTACTTC. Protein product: CACDRGREETQYF.